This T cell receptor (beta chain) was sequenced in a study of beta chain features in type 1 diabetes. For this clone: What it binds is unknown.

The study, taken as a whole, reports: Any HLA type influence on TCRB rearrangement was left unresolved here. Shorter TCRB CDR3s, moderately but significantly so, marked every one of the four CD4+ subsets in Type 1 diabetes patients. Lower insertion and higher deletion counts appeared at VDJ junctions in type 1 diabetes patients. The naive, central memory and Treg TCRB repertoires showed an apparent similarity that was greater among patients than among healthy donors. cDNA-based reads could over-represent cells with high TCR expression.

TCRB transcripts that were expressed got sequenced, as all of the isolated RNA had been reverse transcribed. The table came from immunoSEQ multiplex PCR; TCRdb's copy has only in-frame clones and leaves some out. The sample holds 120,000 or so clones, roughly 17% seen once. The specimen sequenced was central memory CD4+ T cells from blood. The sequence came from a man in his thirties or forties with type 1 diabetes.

Written as DNA, the CDR3 is TGTGCCACCAGCTTAGGGGGGGCCGATATTTACAATGAGCAGTTCTTC. Translated, it gives CATSLGGADIYNEQFF. This chain connects TRBV15 to TRBJ2-1, with D perhaps matching TRBD2 (7 bases). CDR3 length equals 16 residues. Germline CDR1 LNHNV, CDR2 YYDKDF (reference sequence). V was clipped by 5 bases and J by 4 bases, with 18 bases between them. Full variable domain (missing parts from reference TRBV15 and TRBJ2-1): DAMVIQNPRYQVTQFGKPVTLSCSQTLNHNVMYWYQQKSSQAPKLLFHYYDKDFNNEADTPDNFQSRRPNTSFCFLDIRSPGLGDTAMYLCATSLGGADIYNEQFFGPGTRLTVL.